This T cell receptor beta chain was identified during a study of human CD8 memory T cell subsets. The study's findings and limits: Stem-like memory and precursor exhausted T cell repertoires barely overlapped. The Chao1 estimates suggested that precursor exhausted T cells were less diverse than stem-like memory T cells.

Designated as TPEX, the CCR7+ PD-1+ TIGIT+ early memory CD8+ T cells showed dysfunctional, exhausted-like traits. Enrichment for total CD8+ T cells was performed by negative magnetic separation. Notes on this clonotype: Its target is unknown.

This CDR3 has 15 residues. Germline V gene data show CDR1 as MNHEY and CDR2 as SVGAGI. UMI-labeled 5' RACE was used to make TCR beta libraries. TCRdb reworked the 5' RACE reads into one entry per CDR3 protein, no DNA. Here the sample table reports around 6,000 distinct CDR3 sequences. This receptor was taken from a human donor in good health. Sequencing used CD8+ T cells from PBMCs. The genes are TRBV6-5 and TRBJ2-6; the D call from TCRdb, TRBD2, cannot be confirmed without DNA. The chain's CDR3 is CASSAGSSGANVLTF.